This TCR beta chain emerged from a study of blood T cell repertoires in COVID-19. In the source study's methods: Counts of nucleated cells, estimated from reference gene primer amplification, were obtained. Data came from immunoSEQ multiplex PCR; TCRdb stores just in-frame clones and leaves some out. V and J calls plus clone size are reproduced from that table; the DNA served to infer D and trimming. The repertoire has 250,000 to 300,000 clones, around 83% of them found once; the top ten carry about 7%. With 5 bases clipped from V and 7 bases from J, the junction kept 4 bases outside the gene matches. This CDR3 spans 12 amino acids. Per germline, CDR1 MDHEN and CDR2 SYDVKM.

The sequencing sample was made of PBMCs or T cells enriched from blood (not recorded which). The clonotype comes from a woman between 50 and 59 years old who had been exposed to COVID-19. The rearrangement joins TRBV28 to TRBJ1-1; 7 nucleotides align to TRBD1. CDR3 coding DNA: TGTGCCAGCAGTGGGCAGGGGGATGAAGCTTTCTTT. Protein: CASSGQGDEAFF.